The T cell receptor beta chain under discussion was sequenced for a study of T cell responses to AZD1222 COVID-19 vaccine. Trimming pared 8 bases from V and 2 bases from J, leaving 9 bases between. Germline assignment: CDR1 MNHEY and CDR2 SVGAGI. The CDR3 length is 12 residues. This table comes from immunoSEQ multiplex PCR, and its TCRdb copy is limited to in-frame clones, with some not included. The table lists 120,000 or so clones, roughly 87% of them singletons. Sequencing was performed on peripheral blood, taken on day 0 of AZD1222 vaccination. The V call is TRBV6-5, the J call TRBJ1-2; D remains unclear. The clonotype was recovered from an adult in good health. The CDR3 protein is CASSQKNYGYTF. As DNA, the CDR3 is TGTGCCAGCTCGCAGAAAAACTATGGCTACACCTTC.